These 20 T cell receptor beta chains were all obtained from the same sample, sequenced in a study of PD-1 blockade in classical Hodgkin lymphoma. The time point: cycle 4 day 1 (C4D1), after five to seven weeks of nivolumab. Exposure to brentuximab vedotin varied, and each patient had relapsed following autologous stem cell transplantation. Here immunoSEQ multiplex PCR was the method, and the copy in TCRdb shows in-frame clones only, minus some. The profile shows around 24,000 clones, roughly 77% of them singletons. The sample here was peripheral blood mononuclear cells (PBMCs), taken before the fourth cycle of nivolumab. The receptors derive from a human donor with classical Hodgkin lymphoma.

The CDR3 protein is CASNETGGLAYEQYF. The CDR3, as DNA: TGTGCCAGCAACGAGACAGGGGGCTTGGCCTACGAGCAGTACTTC. The rearrangement links TRBV5-4 to TRBJ2-7; 10 nucleotides align to TRBD1. Germline V CDR1 and CDR2: SGHNT, YYREEE (reference sequence). The length of the CDR3 is 15 residues. V shed 6 bases, J shed 2 bases, and the junction held 8 bases outside the gene matches. Variable domain in full (rest from reference TRBV5-4 and TRBJ2-7): ETGVTQSPTHLIKTRGQQVTLRCSSQSGHNTVSWYQQALGQGPQFIFQYYREEENGRGNFPPRFSGLQFPNYSSELNVNALELDDSALYLCASNETGGLAYEQYFGPGTRLTVT.

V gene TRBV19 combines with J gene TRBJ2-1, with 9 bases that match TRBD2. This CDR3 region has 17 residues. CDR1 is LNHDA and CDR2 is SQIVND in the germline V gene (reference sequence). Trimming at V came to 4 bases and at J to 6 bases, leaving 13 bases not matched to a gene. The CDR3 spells CASSNVAGAAWGNEQFF. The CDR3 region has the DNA TGTGCCAGTAGTAATGTAGCGGGGGCCGCGTGGGGCAATGAGCAGTTCTTC.

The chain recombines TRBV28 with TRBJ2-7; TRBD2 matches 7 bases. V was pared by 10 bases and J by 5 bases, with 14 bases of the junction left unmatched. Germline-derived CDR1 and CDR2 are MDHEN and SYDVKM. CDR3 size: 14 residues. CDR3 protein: CATLREGLRNEQYF. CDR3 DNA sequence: TGTGCCACCCTAAGGGAGGGCCTCAGGAACGAGCAGTACTTC.

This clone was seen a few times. The DNA of the CDR3 is TGCGCCAGCAGCTTCCGATCGAGTGGGGCCAATGAGCAGTTCTTC. This sequence encodes CASSFRSSGANEQFF. The chain recombines TRBV5-1 with TRBJ2-1; TRBD1 is a possible D gene (5 bases). In germline, CDR1 is SGHRS, CDR2 YFSETQ. The V and J ends lost 2 bases and 6 bases respectively, with 15 bases between them. CDR3 length equals 15 residues.

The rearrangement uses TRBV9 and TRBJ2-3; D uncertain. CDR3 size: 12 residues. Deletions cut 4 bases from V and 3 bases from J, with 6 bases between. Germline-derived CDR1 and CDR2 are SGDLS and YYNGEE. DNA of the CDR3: TGTGCCAGCAGCATCGAAACAGATACGCAGTATTTT. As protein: CASSIETDTQYF.

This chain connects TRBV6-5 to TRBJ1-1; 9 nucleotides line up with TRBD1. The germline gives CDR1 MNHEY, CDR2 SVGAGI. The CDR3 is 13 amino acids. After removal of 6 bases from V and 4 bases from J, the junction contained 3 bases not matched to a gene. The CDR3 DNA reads TGTGCCAGCAGACGGGACAGGGTCACTGAAGCTTTCTTT. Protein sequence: CASRRDRVTEAFF.

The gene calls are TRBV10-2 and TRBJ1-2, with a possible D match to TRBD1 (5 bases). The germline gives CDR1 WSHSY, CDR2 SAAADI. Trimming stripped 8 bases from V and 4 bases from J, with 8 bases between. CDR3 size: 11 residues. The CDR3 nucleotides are TGCGCCAGCGGGGACGTCTATGGCTACACCTTC. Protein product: CASGDVYGYTF.

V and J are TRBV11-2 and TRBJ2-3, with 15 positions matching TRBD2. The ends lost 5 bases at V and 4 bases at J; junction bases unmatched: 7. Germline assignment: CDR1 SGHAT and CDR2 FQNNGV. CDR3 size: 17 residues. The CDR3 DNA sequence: TGTGCCAGCAGCCTCGGGACTAGCGGGGGGAGGGCAGATACGCAGTATTTT. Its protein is CASSLGTSGGRADTQYF. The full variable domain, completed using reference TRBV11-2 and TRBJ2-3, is EAGVAQSPRYKIIEKRQSVAFWCNPISGHATLYWYQQILGQGPKLLIQFQNNGVVDDSQLPKDRFSAERLKGVDSTLKIQPAKLEDSAVYLCASSLGTSGGRADTQYFGPGTRLTVL.

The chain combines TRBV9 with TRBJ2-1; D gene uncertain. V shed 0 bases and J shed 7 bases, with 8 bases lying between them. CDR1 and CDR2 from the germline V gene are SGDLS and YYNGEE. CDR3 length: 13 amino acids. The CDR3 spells CASSVVEWNEQFF. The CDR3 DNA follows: TGTGCCAGCAGCGTAGTGGAGTGGAATGAGCAGTTCTTC.

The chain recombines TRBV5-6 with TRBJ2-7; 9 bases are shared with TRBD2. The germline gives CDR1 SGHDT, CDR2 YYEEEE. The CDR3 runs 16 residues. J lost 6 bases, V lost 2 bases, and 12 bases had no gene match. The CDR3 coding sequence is TGTGCCAGCAGCTTAGGTAGCGGGAGTTATATGTTCGAGCAGTACTTC. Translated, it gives CASSLGSGSYMFEQYF.

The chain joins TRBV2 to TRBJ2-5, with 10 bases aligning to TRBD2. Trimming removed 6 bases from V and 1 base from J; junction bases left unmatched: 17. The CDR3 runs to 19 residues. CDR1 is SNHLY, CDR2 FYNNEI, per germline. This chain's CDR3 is CASSHSQRLLAGTQETQYF. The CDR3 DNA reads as TGTGCCAGCAGCCACAGTCAACGATTACTAGCGGGAACCCAAGAGACCCAGTACTTC.

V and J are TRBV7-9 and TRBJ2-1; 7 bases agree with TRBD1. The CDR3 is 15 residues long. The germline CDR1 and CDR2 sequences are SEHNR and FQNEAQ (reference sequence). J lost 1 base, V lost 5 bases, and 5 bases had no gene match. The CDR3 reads CASSLPGQSYNEQFF. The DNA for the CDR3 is TGTGCCAGCAGCCTACCGGGACAGTCCTACAATGAGCAGTTCTTC.

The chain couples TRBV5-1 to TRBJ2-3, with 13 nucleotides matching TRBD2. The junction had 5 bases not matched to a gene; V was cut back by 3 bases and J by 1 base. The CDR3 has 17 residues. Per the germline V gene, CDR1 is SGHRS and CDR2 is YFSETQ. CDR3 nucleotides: TGCGCCAGCAGCTCGGGACTAGCGGGACGTCGCACAGATACGCAGTATTTT. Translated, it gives CASSSGLAGRRTDTQYF.

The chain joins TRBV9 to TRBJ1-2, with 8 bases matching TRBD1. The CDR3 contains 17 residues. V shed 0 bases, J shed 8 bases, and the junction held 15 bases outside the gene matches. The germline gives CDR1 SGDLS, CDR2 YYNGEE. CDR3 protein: CASSVGWDRRSSRGYTF. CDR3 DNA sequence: TGTGCCAGCAGCGTAGGTTGGGACAGGAGGAGTTCGCGAGGCTACACCTTC.

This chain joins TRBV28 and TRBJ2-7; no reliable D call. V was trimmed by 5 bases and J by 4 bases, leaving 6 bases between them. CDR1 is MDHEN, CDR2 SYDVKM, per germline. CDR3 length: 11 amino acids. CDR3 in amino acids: CASSDPYEQYF. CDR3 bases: TGTGCCAGCAGTGATCCTTACGAGCAGTACTTC.

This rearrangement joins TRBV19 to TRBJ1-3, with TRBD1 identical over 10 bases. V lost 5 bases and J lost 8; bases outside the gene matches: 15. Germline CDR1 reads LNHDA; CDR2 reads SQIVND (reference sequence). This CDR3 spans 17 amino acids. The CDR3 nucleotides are TGTGCCAGTAGTCGCCCGAGGGCGGGACAGGGGAGGTACACCATATATTTT. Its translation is CASSRPRAGQGRYTIYF.

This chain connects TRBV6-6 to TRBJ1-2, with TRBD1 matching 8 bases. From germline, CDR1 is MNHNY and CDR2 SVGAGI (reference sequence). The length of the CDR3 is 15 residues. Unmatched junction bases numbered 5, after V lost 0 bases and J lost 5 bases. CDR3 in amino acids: CASSYSAGGLYGYTF. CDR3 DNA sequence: TGTGCCAGCAGTTACTCGGCAGGGGGCCTATATGGCTACACCTTC.

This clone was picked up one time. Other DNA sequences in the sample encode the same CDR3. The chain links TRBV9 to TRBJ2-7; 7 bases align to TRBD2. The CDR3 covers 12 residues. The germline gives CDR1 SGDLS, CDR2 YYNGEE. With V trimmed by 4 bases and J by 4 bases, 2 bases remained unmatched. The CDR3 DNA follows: TGTGCCAGCAGCCCGGGGGGTTACGAGCAGTACTTC. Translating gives CASSPGGYEQYF.

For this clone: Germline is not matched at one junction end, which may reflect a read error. CDR3 loop: CASSLGGRKAGCF. The CDR3 region has the DNA TGTGCCAGCAGCTTAGGGGGGCGTAAAGCGGGATGCTTC. The chain links TRBV11-3 to TRBJ2-7; possible D gene TRBD2, 7 bases. The CDR3 has 13 residues. Germline V gene data show CDR1 as SGHNT and CDR2 as YENEEA.

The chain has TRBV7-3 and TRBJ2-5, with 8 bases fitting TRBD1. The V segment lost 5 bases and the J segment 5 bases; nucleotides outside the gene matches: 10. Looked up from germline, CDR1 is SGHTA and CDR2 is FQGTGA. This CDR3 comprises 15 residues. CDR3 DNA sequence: TGTGCCAGCAGCGGACAGACAGGGGTTGCGGAGACCCAGTACTTC. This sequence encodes CASSGQTGVAETQYF.